This entry features one TCR beta chain sequence. Its antigen remains unidentified. This specimen belongs to a study of shared clonotypes between healthy human individuals. General study points: Approximately 5% of naive CD4 clonotypes were shared across a handful of donors. The study sampled only blood, and tissue repertoires likely differ. Naive subsets tended to show greater estimated richness than memory subsets.

Genomic DNA of every subset was divided equally among multiple immunoSEQ plates. Data came from immunoSEQ multiplex PCR; TCRdb stores just in-frame clones and leaves some out. The data contain about 700,000 clones, under 95% of them singletons. Positive CCR7 selection of CD45RO-negative cells yielded the naive CD8 cells, and terminally differentiated effector memory CD45RA+ cells were excluded. Looked up from germline, CDR1 is SGHAT and CDR2 is FQNNGV. The CDR3 totals 16 residues. V gave up 1 base and J gave up 0 bases, with 9 bases separating them. V and J are TRBV11-2 and TRBJ2-2; D gene uncertain. The sequenced sample was naive CD8+ T cells sorted from blood. The sequence came from a man aged 30 to 45 in good health. The CDR3 here is CASSLVGLPNTGELFF. As DNA, the CDR3 is TGTGCCAGCAGCTTAGTAGGGCTACCGAACACCGGGGAGCTGTTTTTT.